One T cell receptor beta chain is described in this entry. The data originate from a study of blood T cell repertoires in COVID-19. Study information: Collection of acute and convalescent COVID-19 samples took place in the United States, Italy and Spain. The analysed material was cDNA or gDNA that came from T cells, B-cell-depleted T cells, or PBMCs.

The CDR3 spans 17 residues. Per germline, CDR1 SGHVS and CDR2 FNYEAQ. V trimming: 2 bases; J trimming: 5 bases; junction bases outside the gene matches: 12. In the authors' workflow: From reference gene primer amplification, estimates of nucleated cell counts were derived. Method: immunoSEQ multiplex PCR; TCRdb's copy keeps in-frame clones and lacks some. D and trimming come from the DNA, and the V and J calls and clone size come from that table. The sample holds 90,000 to 100,000 clones; 86% are singletons and the top ten take 1.5% to 2%. The receptor comes from an elderly man with acute or convalescent COVID-19. The rearrangement joins TRBV7-6 to TRBJ2-7; 10 nucleotides match TRBD1. Input material: peripheral blood. CDR3 in DNA: TGTGCCAGCAGCTTAAGGGACAGGGGACAGACGATCCACGAGCAGTACTTC. It encodes CASSLRDRGQTIHEQYF.